This TCR beta chain was retrieved from a study of PD-L1 blockade in urothelial cancer. Sequencing used immunoSEQ multiplex PCR; TCRdb keeps in-frame clones, though not all of them. Counted here are about 110,000 clones, around 82% occurring once; the ten biggest clones make up 2% to 2.5%. This CDR3 contains 16 residues. Germline loops: CDR1 SGHRS, CDR2 YFSETQ. V lost 0 bases and J lost 5, with 17 bases in between. The receptor was isolated from a man between 50 and 59 years old with urothelial cancer. The gene calls are TRBV5-1 and TRBJ2-5; tentative D call: TRBD2 (6 bases). The sample here was PBMCs, taken around atezolizumab (anti-PD-L1) treatment. This chain's CDR3 is CASSLVSRGRSETQYF. CDR3 in DNA: TGCGCCAGCAGCTTGGTCTCGCGGGGCCGGTCGGAGACCCAGTACTTC. Full variable domain (missing parts from reference TRBV5-1 and TRBJ2-5): KAGVTQTPRYLIKTRGQQVTLSCSPISGHRSVSWYQQTPGQGLQFLFEYFSETQRNKGNFPGRFSGRQFSNSRSEMNVSTLELGDSALYLCASSLVSRGRSETQYFGPGTRLLVL.